A selection of T cell receptor beta chains follows, all from one sample in a study of Graves' ophthalmopathy and Graves' hyperthyroidism. TCRdb ran MiXCR on the multiplex PCR reads and lists one entry per CDR3 protein. The table lists about 480,000 distinct CDR3 sequences, roughly 14% of them singletons. The specimen was blood. Receptors originate from a woman in her twenties or thirties with Graves' ophthalmopathy. Each CDR3 is given with its conserved first and last residue. A D gene is named only where the DNA matches it firmly. The size field is filled for only some rows; it gives once, few, many or a size class.

D gene	V gene	clone size	J gene	CDR3 DNA	CDR3 protein
.	TRBV5-1	.	TRBJ1-6	TGCGCCAGCAGCTTGGCGGTGAATTCACCCCTCCACTTT	CASSLAVNSPLHF
.	TRBV15	.	TRBJ2-4	TGTGCCACCAGCAGAGATGCCAGGGGAAAAAACATTAAGTACTTC	CATSRDARGKNIKYF
TRBD1	TRBV20-1	many	TRBJ1-1	TGCAGTGCTAGAGATGCACCAGCCGGGACAGGGTTCGCTGAAGCTTTCTTT	CSARDAPAGTGFAEAFF
.	TRBV30	many	TRBJ1-2	TGTGCCTGGAGTGTCCAGACGTCTTACCATGGCTACACCTTC	CAWSVQTSYHGYTF
.	TRBV18	many	TRBJ1-6	TGTGCCAGCTCACCAACGTCAGATTCACCCCTCCACTTT	CASSPTSDSPLHF
.	TRBV7-6	few	TRBJ2-7	TGTGCCAGCAGCTCTCCAGGTCAGGAATACGAGCAGTACTTC	CASSSPGQEYEQYF
TRBD2	TRBV28	many	TRBJ2-2	TGTGCCAGCAGGCTGACTAGCGGGGTGACCGGGGAGCTGTTTTTT	CASRLTSGVTGELFF
.	TRBV28	many	TRBJ2-7	TGTGCCAGCAGTTTAAGGGGGGCGGGCTACGAGCAGTACTTC	CASSLRGAGYEQYF
TRBD1	TRBV29-1	many	TRBJ2-7	TGCAGCGTCAAACAGGGGACCTACGAGCAGTACTTC	CSVKQGTYEQYF
TRBD1	TRBV7-9	many	TRBJ1-1	TGTGCCAGCAGCGGGGGACAGGGGGCGAACACTGAAGCTTTCTTT	CASSGGQGANTEAFF
.	TRBV6-1	many	TRBJ2-7	TGTGCCAGCATGCTAGATCTCTACGAGCAGTACTTC	CASMLDLYEQYF
TRBD1	TRBV3-1	few	TRBJ2-7	TGTGCCAGCAGCCAAGATGGGACAGGGACCAACGAGCAGTACTTC	CASSQDGTGTNEQYF
TRBD2	TRBV24-1	many	TRBJ2-2	TGTGCCACCAGTGATTACGGGACTAGCGGGAGGGACTTCATCACCGGGGAGCTGTTTTTT	CATSDYGTSGRDFITGELFF
TRBD2	TRBV5-5	.	TRBJ2-4	TGTGCCAGCAGCGTAAGAGTCAAGGGGACTAGACCAAACATTCAGTACTTC	CASSVRVKGTRPNIQYF
.	TRBV6-5	many	TRBJ1-1	TGTGCCAGCAGTTACGTGCAACAGGCTGAAGCTTTCTTT	CASSYVQQAEAFF
TRBD1	TRBV29-1	many	TRBJ2-2	TGCAGCGTTAAAGGGACAGGCAACACCGGGGAGCTGTTTTTT	CSVKGTGNTGELFF
TRBD2	TRBV19	.	TRBJ2-5	TGTGCCAGTAGTATTAGCGGGCCTAAAGAGACCCAGTACTTC	CASSISGPKETQYF
.	TRBV9	few	TRBJ1-1	TGTGCCAGCAGCGACCCCGGGACATCGAACGCGAACACTGAAGCTTTCTTT	CASSDPGTSNANTEAFF
.	TRBV29-1	many	TRBJ2-7	TGCAGCGGCGGCGACGGGGGCGACTACGAGCAGTACTTC	CSGGDGGDYEQYF
.	TRBV19	.	TRBJ2-7	TGTGCCAGTAGTACCAACTCCTACGAGCAGTACTTC	CASSTNSYEQYF
.	TRBV7-9	.	TRBJ2-5	TGTGCCAGCAGCTTAACGACCGGGGGGCTTCAGACCCAGTACTTC	CASSLTTGGLQTQYF
.	TRBV5-1	many	TRBJ2-7	TGCGCCAGCAGCTTGGAGGGACAATGGGACGAGCAGTACTTC	CASSLEGQWDEQYF
TRBD2	TRBV28	few	TRBJ2-5	TGTGCCAGCATCGGGGGGTTAGGAGAGACCCAGTACTTC	CASIGGLGETQYF